This T cell receptor beta chain was retrieved from a study of post-analysis software for immune sequencing data (dated by TCRdb to between 2015 and 2016). About the investigation overall: The recorded disease courses included relapsing-remitting, secondary progressive and progressive-relapsing multiple sclerosis, and some patients had no subtype annotation. The patient repertoires were set against under 12 previously published healthy control repertoires from donors whose ages ranged from about 6 to 25 years. A subset of samples was prepared in parallel using single-end sample barcoding, then pooled and co-amplified after Illumina adapter ligation.

To demonstrate the VDJtools post-analysis software, the study profiled TCR beta repertoires from the peripheral blood of approximately twelve young patients with multiple sclerosis. The patients with multiple sclerosis were children and adolescents between roughly 6 and 17 years of age. Concerning this clonotype itself: Its specific antigen is unknown. Base qualities are not at hand, and no much larger clone is one base apart.

Library preparation used PCR. Instrument on record: Illumina HiSeq 2500. To reduce PCR and sequencing biases, unique molecular identifiers were incorporated into the TCR beta cDNA libraries. Some 500,000 cDNA molecules were obtained for every 1 to 10 million input T cells, so each molecule roughly corresponded to one T cell. The patient libraries were prepared and sequenced with the same protocol used for the earlier healthy control dataset. Samples belonging to the same batch were prepared together, multiplexed and sequenced on a shared HiSeq lane. The source study handled its data this way. MIGEC handled the raw barcoded reads, throwing out single-read molecular identifier groups before consensus assembly and CDR3 extraction. VDJtools was used for post-analysis of the clonotype tables, with diversity normalized by down-sampling every dataset to the smallest sample size. To correct batch-related cross-sample contamination, repertoire overlap clustering matched CDR3 amino acid sequences but not nucleotide sequences. TCRdb trimmed public reads at Q25 via fastp, called clones via MiXCR and kept in-frame beta chains. Each CDR3 protein appears once, grouped with its most common genes and DNA. TCRdb, not the authors, supplied the V and J calls. This sample comprises hundreds of thousands of distinct CDR3 sequences, about 50% of them detected only once. Clones ranked in the top ten supply about 4.5% of the sample.

The junction shows trimming of 2 bases on V and 4 bases on J, plus 11 bases between the germline ends. The germline V gene gives CDR1 as SGHDT and CDR2 as YYEEEE. From cysteine to phenylalanine, the CDR3 is 14 amino acids long. Only the CDR3 part of the read is kept: 42 bases, read in frame from the first base. What the work shows at the level of the full study, not this receptor alone: Patients showed significantly higher frequencies than controls for roughly five TRBV segments, among them TRBV5-6, TRBV5-1 and TRBV20-1. Significantly lower normalized Chao1 diversity was found in multiple sclerosis patients than in controls, suggesting substantial peripheral T-cell clonal expansion. The multiple sclerosis patient group was slightly younger than the control group. Direct clustering with F measure showed strong co-clustering of samples prepared in the same batch, prompting a batch-effect correction.

The sequence joins TRBV5-6 to TRBJ2-3, with no D gene named confidently. The sample consisted of blood. This TCR derives from a girl under 18 with multiple sclerosis. The CDR3 corresponds to CASSFAPAPDTQYF. The DNA reads TGTGCCAGCAGCTTCGCACCGGCCCCAGATACGCAGTATTTT.